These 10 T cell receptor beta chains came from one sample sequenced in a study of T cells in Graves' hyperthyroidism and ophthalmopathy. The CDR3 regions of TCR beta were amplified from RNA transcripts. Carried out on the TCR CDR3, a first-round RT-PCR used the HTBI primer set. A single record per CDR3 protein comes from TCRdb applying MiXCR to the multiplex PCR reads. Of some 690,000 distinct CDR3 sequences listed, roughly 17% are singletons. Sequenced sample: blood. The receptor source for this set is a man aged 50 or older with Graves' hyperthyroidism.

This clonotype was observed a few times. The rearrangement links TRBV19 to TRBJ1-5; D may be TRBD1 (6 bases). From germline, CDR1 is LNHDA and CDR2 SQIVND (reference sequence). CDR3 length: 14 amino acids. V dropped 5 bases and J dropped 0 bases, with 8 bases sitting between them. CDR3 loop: CASSWDISNQPQHF. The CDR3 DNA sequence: TGTGCCAGTAGTTGGGACATTAGCAATCAGCCCCAGCATTTT.

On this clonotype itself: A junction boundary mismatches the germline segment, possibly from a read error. CDR3 sequence (DNA): TGTGCCTGCAGTTCCACTAAGGACAGGGCTGAAGCTTTCTTT. Its protein product is CACSSTKDRAEAFF. The V and J genes are TRBV27 and TRBJ1-1; 8 bases match TRBD1. Germline assignment: CDR1 MNHEY and CDR2 SMNVEV (reference sequence). The CDR3 covers 14 residues.

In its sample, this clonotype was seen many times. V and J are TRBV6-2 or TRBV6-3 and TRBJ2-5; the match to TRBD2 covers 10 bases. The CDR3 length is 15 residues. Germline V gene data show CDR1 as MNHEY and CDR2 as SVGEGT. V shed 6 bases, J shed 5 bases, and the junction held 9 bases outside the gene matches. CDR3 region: CASRAAGGPWETQYF. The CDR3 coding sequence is TGTGCCAGCAGAGCAGCGGGAGGGCCTTGGGAGACCCAGTACTTC.

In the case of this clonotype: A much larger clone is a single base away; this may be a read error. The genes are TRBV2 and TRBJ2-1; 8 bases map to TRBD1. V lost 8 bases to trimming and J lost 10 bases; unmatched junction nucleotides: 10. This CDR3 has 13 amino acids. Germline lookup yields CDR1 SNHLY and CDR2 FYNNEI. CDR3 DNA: TGTGCCAGCCGAAGTACAGGGGGTGCCGAGCAGTTCTTC. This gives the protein CASRSTGGAEQFF.

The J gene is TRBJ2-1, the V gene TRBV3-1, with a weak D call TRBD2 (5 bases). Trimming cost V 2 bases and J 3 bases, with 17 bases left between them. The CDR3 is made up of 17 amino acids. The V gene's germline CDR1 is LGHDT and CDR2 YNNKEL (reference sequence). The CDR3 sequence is CASSQLRRADYYNEQFF. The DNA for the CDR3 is TGTGCCAGCAGCCAACTTCGGCGGGCTGACTACTACAATGAGCAGTTCTTC.

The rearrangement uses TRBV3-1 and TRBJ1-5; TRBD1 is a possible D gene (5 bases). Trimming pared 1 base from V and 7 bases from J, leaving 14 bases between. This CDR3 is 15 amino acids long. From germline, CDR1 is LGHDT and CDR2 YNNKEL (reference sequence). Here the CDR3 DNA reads TGTGCCAGCAGCCAAGCACACGGGGCTAAGCAGCCCCAGCATTTT. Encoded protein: CASSQAHGAKQPQHF. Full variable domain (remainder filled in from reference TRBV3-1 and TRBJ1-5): DTAVSQTPKYLVTQMGNDKSIKCEQNLGHDTMYWYKQDSKKFLKIMFSYNNKELIINETVPNRFSPKSPDKAHLNLHINSLELGDSAVYFCASSQAHGAKQPQHFGDGTRLSIL.

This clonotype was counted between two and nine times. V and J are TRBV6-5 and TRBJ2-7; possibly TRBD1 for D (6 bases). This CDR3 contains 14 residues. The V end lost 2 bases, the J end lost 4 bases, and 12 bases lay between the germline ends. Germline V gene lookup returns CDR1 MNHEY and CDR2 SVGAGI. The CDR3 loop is CASSYVGTNYEQYF. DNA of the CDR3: TGTGCCAGCAGTTACGTCGGGACAAATTACGAGCAGTACTTC.

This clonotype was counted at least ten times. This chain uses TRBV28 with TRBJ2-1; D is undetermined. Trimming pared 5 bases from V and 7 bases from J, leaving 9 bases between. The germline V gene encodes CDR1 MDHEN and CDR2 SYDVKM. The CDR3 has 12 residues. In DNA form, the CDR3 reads TGTGCCAGCAGTCCCGGTCCAAATGAGCAGTTCTTC. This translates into CASSPGPNEQFF.

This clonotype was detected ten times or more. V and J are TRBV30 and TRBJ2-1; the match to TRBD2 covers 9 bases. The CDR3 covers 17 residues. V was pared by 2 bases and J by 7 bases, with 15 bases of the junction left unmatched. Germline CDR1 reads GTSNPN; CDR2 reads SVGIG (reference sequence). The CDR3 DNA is TGTGCCTGGAGTCCGCCTAGGGGGCGGGAGGGCGGTAATGAGCAGTTCTTC. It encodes CAWSPPRGREGGNEQFF. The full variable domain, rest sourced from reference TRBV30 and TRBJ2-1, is SQTIHQWPATLVQPVGSPLSLECTVEGTSNPNLYWYRQAAGRGLQLLFYSVGIGQISSEVPQNLSASRPQDRQFILSSKKLLLSDSGFYLCAWSPPRGREGGNEQFFGPGTRLTVL.

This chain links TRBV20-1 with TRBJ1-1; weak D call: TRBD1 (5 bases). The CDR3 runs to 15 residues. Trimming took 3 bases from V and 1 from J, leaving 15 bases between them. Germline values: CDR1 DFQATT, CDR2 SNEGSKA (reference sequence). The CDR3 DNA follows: TGCAGTGCTAGTGTCCTCGGCAGGGAGAACACTGAAGCTTTCTTT. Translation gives CSASVLGRENTEAFF.